The 20 T cell receptor beta chains below come from one sample, sequenced in a study of CD8 T cells in ankylosing spondylitis. TCRdb fed the 5' RACE reads into MiXCR, producing one record per CDR3 protein. This sample has some 150,000 distinct CDR3 sequences, with approximately 10% found just once. Sequenced input: blood, either unsorted or a sorted T cell fraction (not recorded which). Receptors were obtained from a female donor with ankylosing spondylitis or in good health (not recorded which).

Ten or more counts support this clonotype. The rearrangement joins TRBV6-5 to TRBJ1-1; D perhaps matches TRBD1 (6 bases). The CDR3 totals 14 residues. The ends were cut back, 4 bases at V and 6 bases at J, with 15 bases in the middle. Germline V CDR1 and CDR2: MNHEY, SVGAGI. The CDR3 DNA follows: TGTGCCAGCAGTTCCCTGACAGGTTCGGCTGAAGCTTTCTTT. As protein: CASSSLTGSAEAFF.

The V gene is TRBV3-1, the J gene TRBJ2-7, with 7 bases identical to TRBD2. The CDR3 covers 15 residues. The junction had 15 bases not matched to a gene; V was cut back by 10 bases and J by 3 bases. Germline CDR1 reads LGHDT; CDR2 reads YNNKEL (reference sequence). The CDR3 DNA sequence: TGTGCCACCTGCCAAGGGGTGCGGGGGAACTACGAGCAGTACTTC. Its protein is CATCQGVRGNYEQYF.

For this clonotype: A junction boundary mismatches the germline segment, possibly from a read error. This chain connects TRBV20-1 to TRBJ1-2; 8 positions agree with TRBD1. This CDR3 has 17 residues. CDR1 is DFQATT, CDR2 SNEGSKA, per germline (reference sequence). For the CDR3, the DNA is TGTAGTGCTAGAGGTATACTCGGCGACAGGGGCGACTATGGCGACACCTTC. Its translation: CSARGILGDRGDYGDTF.

This rearrangement joins TRBV5-5 to TRBJ1-2; 7 bases agree with TRBD1. The CDR3 has 16 residues. The germline V gene encodes CDR1 SGHKS and CDR2 YYEKEE (reference sequence). V shed 4 bases, J shed 4 bases, and the junction held 13 bases outside the gene matches. The CDR3 is CASSRQGQLLTYGYTF. CDR3 DNA: TGTGCCAGCAGCCGACAGGGCCAGCTGTTGACCTATGGCTACACCTTC.

This clonotype was detected many times. The chain joins TRBV29-1 to TRBJ2-3; D call uncertain. Per germline, CDR1 SQVTM and CDR2 ANQGSEA. V dropped 2 bases and J dropped 5 bases, with 14 bases sitting between them. This CDR3 has 14 residues. The CDR3 is CSVERMHMGDTQYF. CDR3 nucleotides: TGCAGCGTTGAAAGGATGCATATGGGAGATACGCAGTATTTT.

Only a few counts were recorded for this clonotype. V and J are TRBV2 and TRBJ2-1, with 9 positions matching TRBD1. CDR3 length: 13 residues. CDR1 is SNHLY and CDR2 is FYNNEI in the germline V gene. Trimming removed 9 bases from V and 7 bases from J; junction bases left unmatched: 7. The DNA for the CDR3 is TGTGCCAGAGACAGGGGGAGGGGGAATGAGCAGTTCTTC. Protein: CARDRGRGNEQFF.

This clonotype has a count of ten or more. The chain couples TRBV12-3 or TRBV12-4 to TRBJ1-4, with 7 bases lining up with TRBD1. The CDR3 has 15 amino acids. V dropped 6 bases and J dropped 7; count of bases not matched to a gene: 11. The CDR3 DNA is TGTGCCAGCAGGACCCAACAGGGGACGAGTGAAAAACTGTTTTTT. This sequence encodes CASRTQQGTSEKLFF.

This clonotype was observed at least ten times. The J gene is TRBJ2-5, the V gene TRBV15, with TRBD1 matching over 10 bases. V was clipped by 4 bases and J by 4 bases; unmatched bases: 6. Per germline, CDR1 LNHNV and CDR2 YYDKDF (reference sequence). The CDR3 has 15 residues. This CDR3 reads CATSTVTGGAETQYF. CDR3 coding DNA: TGTGCCACCAGCACCGTGACAGGGGGCGCAGAGACCCAGTACTTC.

This clonotype was picked up many times. The chain couples TRBV5-1 to TRBJ1-2; a weak D match, TRBD1 (6 bases). Per the germline V gene, CDR1 is SGHRS and CDR2 is YFSETQ. This CDR3 comprises 13 residues. Trimming cost V 4 bases and J 8 bases, with 15 bases left between them. This chain's CDR3 is CASSPTGPGGYTF. CDR3 sequence (DNA): TGCGCCAGCAGCCCGACAGGTCCGGGAGGCTACACCTTC.

This clonotype was detected ten times or more. This chain connects TRBV20-1 to TRBJ2-4; 9 nucleotides line up with TRBD2. The CDR3 extends over 15 amino acids. The V segment lost 0 bases and the J segment 8 bases; nucleotides outside the gene matches: 8. Germline V CDR1 and CDR2: DFQATT, SNEGSKA (reference sequence). The CDR3 nucleotides are TGCAGTGCTAGAGACCCAGCGGGAGGATTTGACATTCAGTACTTC. Protein: CSARDPAGGFDIQYF.

This clonotype showed up many times. The gene calls are TRBV5-1 and TRBJ1-4, with D perhaps TRBD1 (5 bases). There are 14 residues in the CDR3. The germline gives CDR1 SGHRS, CDR2 YFSETQ. V dropped 4 bases and J dropped 5 bases, with 12 bases sitting between them. The CDR3 DNA reads TGCGCCAGCAGCCCGGGACGGATGAATGAAAAACTGTTTTTT. Translation gives CASSPGRMNEKLFF.

This clonotype was observed at least ten times. The V call is TRBV5-1, the J call TRBJ1-6; 7 nucleotides agree with TRBD1. V shed 3 bases, J shed 7 bases, and the junction held 4 bases outside the gene matches. The length of the CDR3 is 14 residues. Looked up from germline, CDR1 is SGHRS and CDR2 is YFSETQ. The CDR3 DNA follows: TGCGCCAGCAGCTACGGGACAGCCAATTCACCCCTCCACTTT. It encodes CASSYGTANSPLHF.

This clonotype was observed many times. The V gene is TRBV9, the J gene TRBJ2-1; D is unresolved. With 0 bases removed from V and 0 bases from J, the gap between germline ends came to 10 bases. Germline V gives CDR1 SGDLS, CDR2 YYNGEE. The CDR3 is 16 amino acids. The CDR3, as DNA: TGTGCCAGCAGCGTAGGAGCCCTACTCTCCTACAATGAGCAGTTCTTC. Encoded protein: CASSVGALLSYNEQFF. Filled out from reference TRBV9 and TRBJ2-1, the complete variable domain reads DSGVTQTPKHLITATGQRVTLRCSPRSGDLSVYWYQQSLDQGLQFLIQYYNGEERAKGNILERFSAQQFPDLHSELNLSSLELGDSALYFCASSVGALLSYNEQFFGPGTRLTVL.

In its sample, this clonotype was seen many times. The rearrangement links TRBV11-2 to TRBJ1-3, with 7 bases lining up with TRBD1. J gave up 5 bases and V 2 bases, and 6 bases lay outside the gene matches. The CDR3 is 15 amino acids. Germline CDR1 is SGHAT and CDR2 is FQNNGV. CDR3 DNA sequence: TGTGCCAGCAGCTTATCACCGGGACAGAGAAACACCATATATTTT. This gives the protein CASSLSPGQRNTIYF.

This clonotype was seen ten or more times. The chain is built from TRBV29-1 and TRBJ2-7; D is perhaps TRBD2 (6 bases). V was shortened by 6 bases and J by 7 bases, with 22 bases between the two germline ends. CDR3 length: 14 residues. Germline values: CDR1 SQVTM, CDR2 ANQGSEA. The CDR3 region is CSVGGRRASGEQYF. CDR3 in DNA: TGCAGCGTGGGAGGTCGCAGGGCGTCGGGGGAGCAGTACTTC.

Many counts were recorded for this clonotype. V usage is TRBV29-1 and J usage is TRBJ1-1, with a tentative D call TRBD1 (5 bases). This CDR3 has 14 residues. The germline V gene has CDR1 SQVTM and CDR2 ANQGSEA. The V end lost 4 bases, the J end lost 4 bases, and 16 bases lay between the germline ends. The CDR3 bases are TGCAGCGTTGCGCCGGGACGGCCCGTCACTGAAGCTTTCTTT. Translated: CSVAPGRPVTEAFF.

This clonotype was recorded many times. The V gene is TRBV28, the J gene TRBJ2-5; unclear D gene. The CDR3 has 11 residues. The germline gives CDR1 MDHEN, CDR2 SYDVKM. Trimming left V 3 bases short and J 7 bases short, with 6 bases between. Here the CDR3 DNA reads TGTGCCAGCAGTTTGGATGTGACCCAGTACTTC. This encodes CASSLDVTQYF.

This rearrangement joins TRBV7-8 to TRBJ1-2; 9 bases are shared with TRBD1. The germline gives CDR1 SGHVS, CDR2 FQNEAQ. With V trimmed by 0 bases and J by 6 bases, 5 bases remained unmatched. CDR3 length: 15 amino acids. CDR3 sequence (DNA): TGTGCCAGCAGCTTAGCCGGACAGGGGCGGGATGGCTACACCTTC. Translation: CASSLAGQGRDGYTF.

The sample holds many counts of this clonotype. V gene TRBV20-1 combines with J gene TRBJ2-1, with 8 bases aligning to TRBD2. The CDR3 contains 15 residues. Germline V gene lookup returns CDR1 DFQATT and CDR2 SNEGSKA (reference sequence). The V gene end was trimmed by 3 bases and the J gene end by 3 bases; junction bases not matched to a gene: 7. This CDR3 reads CSARDPGLDYNEQFF. Here the CDR3 DNA reads TGCAGTGCTAGGGACCCGGGACTAGACTACAATGAGCAGTTCTTC.

Many counts were recorded for this clonotype. V is TRBV9 and J is TRBJ1-1, with TRBD1 as a possible D gene (6 bases). CDR3 length: 16 amino acids. The V gene's germline CDR1 is SGDLS and CDR2 YYNGEE. Trimming took off 6 bases at V and 0 bases at J, with 18 bases between the two ends. CDR3 protein: CASTDRTNSMNTEAFF. The CDR3 nucleotides are TGTGCCAGCACAGACAGGACTAACTCCATGAACACTGAAGCTTTCTTT.